This T cell receptor (beta chain) was sequenced for a study of blood T cell repertoires in COVID-19. Study-wide background: The United States, Italy and Spain supplied acute and convalescent COVID-19 samples.

Study processing details: Nucleated cell counts were estimated from reference gene primer amplification. Here immunoSEQ multiplex PCR was the method, and the copy in TCRdb shows in-frame clones only, minus some. V and J calls and clone size follow that table, whereas D and trimming were derived from the DNA. The table records over 250,000 clones, about 87% of them present only once. The CDR3 is made up of 15 amino acids. CDR1 is SGHTA and CDR2 is FQGNSA in the germline V gene. J was trimmed by 3 bases and V by 5 bases; bases with no gene match: 7. The sequenced material came from PBMCs or T cells enriched from blood (not recorded which). This TCR was sampled from a woman in her 30s who had recovered from COVID-19. This chain connects TRBV7-2 to TRBJ2-1; the match to TRBD2 covers 7 bases. CDR3 sequence: CASSVREGLYNEQFF. The CDR3 region has the DNA TGTGCCAGCAGCGTGAGGGAGGGGCTCTACAATGAGCAGTTCTTC.